Detailed here is one T cell receptor beta chain. This sample was taken from a study of human T cells and chemical hapten exposure. Overall study: Read at 6 days, the patch tests placed 0.01% DPC on the upper back.

One entry per CDR3 protein results from TCRdb running MiXCR on the RACE reads. The data show approximately 180,000 distinct CDR3 sequences, with under 35% seen just once and approximately 3% held by the top ten. Looked up from germline, CDR1 is MDHEN and CDR2 is SYDVKM. V lost 6 bases to trimming and J lost 3 bases; unmatched junction nucleotides: 6. The CDR3 loop spans 15 amino acids. Time point: pre-sensitization, week 0. Stated treatment: therapeutic diphenylcyclopropenone sensitization with weekly scalp DPC. V is TRBV28 and J is TRBJ2-3; 10 bases map to TRBD2. This TCR derives from a woman younger than 45 with alopecia areata. Some clones in this sample may be carry-over from other donors' samples. Sequences were derived from whole blood, sampled in connection with sensitization to the hapten diphenylcyclopropenone (DPC). CDR3 loop: CASSVAGGPTDTQYF. CDR3 nucleotide sequence: TGTGCCAGCAGCGTAGCGGGAGGACCAACAGATACGCAGTATTTT.